A selection of T cell receptor beta chains follows, all from one sample in a study of blood T cell repertoires in COVID-19. Only in-frame clones appear in the TCRdb table, and some are missing; sequencing was by immunoSEQ multiplex PCR. The repertoire holds about 67,000 clones, with roughly 73% as singletons. Sequenced sample: peripheral blood. These receptor sequences come from an older woman with acute or convalescent COVID-19. Both conserved end residues are part of each CDR3. Each record gives: V gene, J gene, D gene, clone size, CDR3 protein, CDR3 DNA. A D gene is named only where the DNA matches it firmly. Not every row has a clone size; where given, it reads once, few, many or a size class.

V: TRBV28
J: TRBJ2-3
D: TRBD2
size: once
CDR3: CASSPVWGGSTDTQYF
DNA: TGTGCCAGCAGTCCAGTTTGGGGGGGGAGCACAGATACGCAGTATTTT

V: TRBV3-1/TRBV3-2
J: TRBJ2-7
D: TRBD1
size: .
CDR3: CASSQDWGTVTYEQYF
DNA: TGTGCCAGCAGCCAAGATTGGGGGACAGTGACCTACGAGCAGTACTTC

V: TRBV9
J: TRBJ2-4
D: TRBD2
size: .
CDR3: CASSAQIGRDIQYF
DNA: TGTGCCAGCAGCGCTCAAATTGGGAGGGACATTCAGTACTTC

V: TRBV5-6
J: TRBJ1-2
D: .
size: .
CDR3: CASSLERGSGYTF
DNA: TGTGCCAGCAGCTTGGAGAGGGGGAGCGGCTACACCTTC

V: TRBV7-2
J: TRBJ2-3
D: TRBD2
size: .
CDR3: CASSLAAGGRADTQYF
DNA: TGTGCCAGCAGCTTAGCGGCGGGGGGCCGCGCAGATACGCAGTATTTT

V: TRBV7-9
J: TRBJ2-3
D: .
size: .
CDR3: CASSPWTESTDTQYF
DNA: TGTGCCAGCAGCCCCTGGACAGAGAGCACAGATACGCAGTATTTT

V: TRBV7-9
J: TRBJ2-3
D: TRBD2
size: once
CDR3: CASSSGTSGADTQYF
DNA: TGTGCCAGCAGCTCCGGGACTAGCGGGGCAGATACGCAGTATTTT

V: TRBV24-1
J: TRBJ2-2
D: TRBD2
size: .
CDR3: CATSDSGGPENTGELFF
DNA: TGTGCCACCAGTGATTCGGGGGGGCCTGAGAACACCGGGGAGCTGTTTTTT

V: TRBV7-9
J: TRBJ2-1
D: TRBD2
size: few
CDR3: CASTLLAGGRNEQFF
DNA: TGTGCCAGCACCCTACTAGCGGGGGGGCGGAATGAGCAGTTCTTC

V: TRBV5-1
J: TRBJ2-5
D: .
size: .
CDR3: CASSSRGGVEQETQYF
DNA: TGCGCCAGCAGCTCCCGTGGCGGAGTTGAACAAGAGACCCAGTACTTC

V: TRBV2
J: TRBJ1-4
D: .
size: few
CDR3: CASSPQIRKNEKLFF
DNA: TGTGCCAGCAGTCCTCAAATCAGGAAGAATGAAAAACTGTTTTTT

V: TRBV7-9
J: TRBJ1-4
D: TRBD1
size: once
CDR3: CASSLGQAGEKLFF
DNA: TGTGCCAGCAGCCTCGGACAGGCGGGTGAAAAACTGTTTTTT

V: TRBV11-2
J: TRBJ1-4
D: .
size: .
CDR3: CASSLVVAVGEKLFF
DNA: TGTGCCAGCAGCTTAGTAGTTGCGGTAGGAGAAAAACTGTTTTTT

V: TRBV6-5
J: TRBJ1-2
D: TRBD1
size: once
CDR3: CASSSPGQGAYGYTF
DNA: TGTGCCAGCAGTTCCCCGGGACAGGGGGCCTATGGCTACACCTTC

V: TRBV5-1
J: TRBJ2-7
D: .
size: .
CDR3: CASSSPDNSYEQYF
DNA: TGCGCCAGCAGCTCCCCGGACAACTCCTACGAGCAGTACTTC

V: TRBV12-5
J: TRBJ2-4
D: .
size: .
CDR3: CASGSSPGGGLGIQYF
DNA: TGTGCTAGTGGTTCATCCCCTGGCGGGGGCCTCGGCATTCAGTACTTC

V: TRBV18
J: TRBJ1-2
D: .
size: .
CDR3: CASSREGGSLQYGYTF
DNA: TGTGCCAGCTCCCGCGAGGGGGGGTCTTTGCAATATGGCTACACCTTC

V: TRBV10-3
J: TRBJ2-3
D: TRBD2
size: .
CDR3: CAISGLAGSTDTQYF
DNA: TGTGCCATCAGCGGACTAGCGGGGTCGACAGATACGCAGTATTTT

V: TRBV4-3
J: TRBJ1-2
D: TRBD1
size: .
CDR3: CASSQDSPMGTVLGYGYTF
DNA: TGCGCCAGCAGCCAAGATTCCCCTATGGGGACAGTACTCGGCTATGGCTACACCTTC

V: TRBV7-7
J: TRBJ2-2
D: .
size: .
CDR3: CASSLETGNTGELFF
DNA: TGTGCTAGCAGCTTAGAGACAGGGAACACCGGGGAGCTGTTTTTT

V: TRBV6-5
J: TRBJ1-2
D: .
size: .
CDR3: CASSYSRGDGYTF
DNA: TGTGCCAGCAGTTACTCACGGGGGGATGGCTACACCTTC

V: TRBV5-1
J: TRBJ2-5
D: .
size: .
CDR3: CASSSLRSGGETQYF
DNA: TGCGCCAGCAGCTCCCTCCGATCGGGTGGGGAGACCCAGTACTTC

V: TRBV4-2
J: TRBJ1-2
D: TRBD1
size: .
CDR3: CASSQDTTGTFYGYTF
DNA: TGTGCCAGCAGCCAGGACACGACAGGGACGTTCTATGGCTACACCTTC

V: TRBV7-8
J: TRBJ1-2
D: .
size: few
CDR3: CASSHLQRATYGYTF
DNA: TGTGCCAGCAGCCACCTCCAGCGGGCGACCTATGGCTACACCTTC

V: TRBV5-8
J: TRBJ2-7
D: .
size: .
CDR3: CASSLGDTLYEQYF
DNA: TGTGCCAGCAGCTTGGGGGACACCCTCTACGAGCAGTACTTC

V: TRBV7-9
J: TRBJ1-2
D: .
size: .
CDR3: CASSPGSGYTF
DNA: TGTGCCAGCAGCCCCGGTTCGGGCTACACCTTC

V: TRBV7-6
J: TRBJ1-1
D: .
size: .
CDR3: CASSSSTSLRGTEAFF
DNA: TGTGCCAGCAGCTCATCGACATCTCTTCGGGGCACTGAAGCTTTCTTT

V: TRBV10-3
J: TRBJ1-1
D: TRBD1
size: many
CDR3: CAISKGTGENTEAFF
DNA: TGTGCCATCAGTAAGGGGACAGGGGAGAACACTGAAGCTTTCTTT

V: TRBV7-2
J: TRBJ2-1
D: TRBD2
size: .
CDR3: CASSPIGTSGNNEQFF
DNA: TGTGCCAGCAGCCCCATCGGGACTAGCGGAAACAATGAGCAGTTCTTC

V: TRBV7-2
J: TRBJ2-4
D: TRBD2
size: .
CDR3: CASSSTSGEDIQYF
DNA: TGTGCCAGCAGCTCTACTAGCGGGGAGGACATTCAGTACTTC

V: TRBV13
J: TRBJ2-7
D: TRBD2
size: once
CDR3: CASSSLAGGYYEQYF
DNA: TGTGCCAGCAGCTCTTTAGCGGGGGGATACTACGAGCAGTACTTC

V: TRBV24-1
J: TRBJ1-5
D: .
size: once
CDR3: CATSEGGVQPQHF
DNA: TGTGCCACCAGTGAAGGGGGGGTTCAGCCCCAGCATTTT

V: TRBV15
J: TRBJ1-1
D: .
size: .
CDR3: CATSTPGGSDTEAFF
DNA: TGTGCCACCAGCACCCCCGGCGGGTCTGACACTGAAGCTTTCTTT

V: TRBV12-3/TRBV12-4
J: TRBJ2-7
D: .
size: .
CDR3: CASSSRAGGHHF
DNA: TGTGCCAGCAGTTCCAGGGCAGGGGGGCATCACTTC

V: TRBV7-2
J: TRBJ1-5
D: .
size: few
CDR3: CASSLTQGKGQPQHF
DNA: TGTGCCAGCAGCTTAACACAGGGAAAGGGACAGCCCCAGCATTTT

V: TRBV5-1
J: TRBJ1-1
D: .
size: .
CDR3: CASSLGWALGPEAFF
DNA: TGCGCCAGCAGCTTAGGCTGGGCTTTGGGTCCTGAAGCTTTCTTT

V: TRBV4-2
J: TRBJ2-1
D: TRBD2
size: .
CDR3: CASSQDGSGLYNEQFF
DNA: TGTGCCAGCAGCCAGGACGGCTCGGGACTATACAATGAGCAGTTCTTC

V: TRBV7-2
J: TRBJ2-7
D: TRBD2
size: few
CDR3: CASSLRGAGEFSYEQYF
DNA: TGTGCCAGCAGCCTACGTGGAGCGGGGGAGTTCTCCTACGAGCAGTACTTC

V: TRBV3-1/TRBV3-2
J: TRBJ1-2
D: TRBD1
size: once
CDR3: CASSRPTRQGANYGYTF
DNA: TGTGCCAGCAGCCGACCGACCCGACAGGGAGCTAACTATGGCTACACCTTC

V: TRBV3-1/TRBV3-2
J: TRBJ1-2
D: TRBD1
size: .
CDR3: CASSQGERDSLYGYTF
DNA: TGTGCCAGCAGCCAAGGAGAAAGGGACAGTCTCTATGGCTACACCTTC

V: TRBV19
J: TRBJ2-1
D: TRBD2
size: once
CDR3: CASSILGLAGGPRTYNEQFF
DNA: TGTGCCAGTAGTATTCTCGGACTAGCGGGGGGGCCAAGGACCTACAATGAGCAGTTCTTC